One TCR beta chain is described in this entry. The antigen it recognizes is unknown. No much larger clone is present one base from it, and per-base qualities are unavailable. The donors were healthy, HIV-negative adults with no recently reported acute infections or vaccinations. All donors were Caucasian adults living in Nashville, Tennessee, USA. Magnetic negative selection was used to enrich CD4+ T cells, after which naive cells were positively selected on CD45RA and the negative fraction became the memory subset. Blood was obtained by leukapheresis, after which PBMCs were separated by Ficoll-Histopaque density gradient centrifugation and cryopreserved in liquid nitrogen vapor phase. Analytical flow cytometry was used to check the purity and quantity of each magnetically sorted T cell population. Genomic DNA was isolated from every sorted fraction and measured by UV absorbance on a Nanodrop 2000c.

This record comes from a study of shared clonotypes between healthy human individuals (dated by TCRdb to 2019 to 2021). About the full investigation: The cohort comprised a couple of women and a few men aged 18 to 49 years. For each donor, CD4 naive and CD4 memory were each given three plates, CD8 naive was given two plates, and CD8 memory was given one plate. The study deeply sequenced blood TCR repertoires of about 5 healthy adults to estimate repertoire size and the extent of clonotype sharing between individuals. Libraries were prepared and TCR repertoires were sequenced by different laboratories using diverse techniques, in order to increase sequencing depth and limit assay-specific biases. Each donor's leukapheresis produced roughly between roughly 0.85 and 10 billion PBMCs.

Beyond this particular receptor, the publication reports: Rarefaction of sorted-subset datasets indicated incomplete sequencing despite the large sequencing depth. Only blood was sampled, and tissue TCR repertoires likely differ from those in blood. Larger estimated clonotype richness was generally found for naive subsets than for memory subsets. When a handful of donors were compared, the shared fraction of clonotypes was 5% to 6.5% for naive CD4, over 3% for naive CD8, about 2.4% for memory CD4, and less than 0.45% for memory CD8. Pairwise subsampling indicated that sequencing depth was expected to affect the degree of clonotype sharing among donors. Clonotypes shared by all four sorted-subset donors showed higher generation probabilities than non-shared clonotypes. The small number of donors limited the genetic and exposure-history diversity represented.

Trimming takes 0 bases from V and 2 bases from J, and the germline ends sit 7 bases apart. The germline V gene provides CDR1 MGHRA and CDR2 YSYEKL. The CDR3 runs 14 residues from the cysteine to the phenylalanine. Only the CDR3 portion is preserved as DNA: 42 bases, with reading frame beginning at the first base. TCR CDR3 regions were amplified from genomic DNA by multiplex PCR using the deep immunoSEQ assay. For each cell subset, the extracted genomic DNA was distributed evenly across all wells of several immunoSEQ 96-well plates, and each plate served as one replicate. Each replicate PCR for sorted subsets received about 200 ng genomic DNA, equal to about 30,000 T cell genomes. The purified libraries were quantified using a Qubit 3.0 fluorometer, sized with a Bioanalyzer 2100, and then quantified again using the KAPA Library Quantification kit. A separate single-read 150-cycle Illumina NextSeq 550 flow cell was used to sequence each immunoSEQ 96-well plate. From the authors' description of their analysis: Because the immunoSEQ output included only junctional sequences and no quality scores, the filtering could not be the same as the filtering used for full-length reads. To assign V/J genes and CDR3, sequences were annotated using PyIR, a Python wrapper for IgBLAST v1.9, with IMGT germline references. Any read was removed if the V/J assignment was weak (E-value above 1e-6), the CDR3 was missing, or the read contained stop codons, out-of-frame junctions, or ambiguous translated residues. A V3J clonotype was defined by an identical inferred V gene, J gene, and CDR3 amino acid sequence. The percentage overlap between two repertoires was calculated by dividing the number of shared unique clonotypes by the size of the smaller repertoire. Three approaches were used to assess repertoire richness: RTK rarefaction, the Chao1 estimator, and Recon v2.1 estimates of unobserved clonotypes. For all TCRbeta clonotypes obtained by the gDNA method from a few donors, generation probabilities were computed with OLGA. The source is immuneACCESS, and TCRdb retained only in-frame sequences with V and J called. Part of the clones is not carried over; for the studies checked, unresolved V genes explain less than half of this, and the remainder is unexplained. V, J and clone size are taken as reported in that table, and D and trimming were inferred from the DNA itself. The sample data list 2 million to 2.5 million clones, and 93% of these were observed just once. The biggest ten clones account for approximately 0.4% of the sample.

This TCR derives from a man aged 18-30 years in good health. Some clones in this sample may be carry-over from other donors' samples. The sequence joins TRBV4-1 to TRBJ2-5, with the D gene not confidently named. The sequencing sample was made of naive CD4+ T cells from PBMCs. According to the study, the label for this sample's cell subset or site signals: CD45RA+ positively selected. The CDR3 has the sequence CASSQDSWQETQYF. At the DNA level, the sequence is TGCGCCAGCAGCCAAGATTCTTGGCAAGAGACCCAGTACTTC.